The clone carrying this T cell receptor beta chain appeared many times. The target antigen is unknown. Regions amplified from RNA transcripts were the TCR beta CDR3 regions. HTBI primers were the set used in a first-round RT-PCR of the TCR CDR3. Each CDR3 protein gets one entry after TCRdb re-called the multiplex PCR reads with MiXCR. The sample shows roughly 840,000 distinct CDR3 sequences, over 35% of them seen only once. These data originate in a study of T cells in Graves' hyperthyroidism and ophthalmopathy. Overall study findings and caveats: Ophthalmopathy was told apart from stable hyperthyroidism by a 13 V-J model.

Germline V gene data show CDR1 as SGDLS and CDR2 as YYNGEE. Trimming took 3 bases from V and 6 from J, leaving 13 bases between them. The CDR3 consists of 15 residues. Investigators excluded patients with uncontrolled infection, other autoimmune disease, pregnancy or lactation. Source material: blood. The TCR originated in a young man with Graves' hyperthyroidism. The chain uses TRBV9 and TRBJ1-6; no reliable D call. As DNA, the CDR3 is TGTGCCAGCAGCGCGGATGGGCAGTTTAATTCACCCCTCCACTTT. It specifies CASSADGQFNSPLHF.